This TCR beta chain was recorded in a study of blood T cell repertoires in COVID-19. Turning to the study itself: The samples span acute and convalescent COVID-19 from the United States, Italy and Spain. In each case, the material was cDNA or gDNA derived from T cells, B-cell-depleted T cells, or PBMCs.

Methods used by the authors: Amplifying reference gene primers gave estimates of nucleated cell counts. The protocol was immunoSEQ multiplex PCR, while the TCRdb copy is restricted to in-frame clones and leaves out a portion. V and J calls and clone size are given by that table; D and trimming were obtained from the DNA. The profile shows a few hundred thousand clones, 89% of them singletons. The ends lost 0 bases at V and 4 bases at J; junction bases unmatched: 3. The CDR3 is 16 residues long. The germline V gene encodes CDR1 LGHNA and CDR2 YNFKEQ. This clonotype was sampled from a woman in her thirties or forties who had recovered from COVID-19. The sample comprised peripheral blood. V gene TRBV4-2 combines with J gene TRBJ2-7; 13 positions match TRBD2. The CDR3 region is CASSQELAGGVYEQYF. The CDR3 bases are TGTGCCAGCAGCCAAGAACTAGCGGGAGGGGTGTACGAGCAGTACTTC.